This TCR beta chain comes out of a study of blood T cell repertoires in COVID-19. The CDR3 loop spans 14 amino acids. Trimming removed 8 bases from V and 4 bases from J, with 13 bases in between. Per the germline V gene, CDR1 is KGHDR and CDR2 is SFDVKD. The table came from immunoSEQ multiplex PCR; TCRdb's copy has only in-frame clones and leaves some out. The sample contains 130,000 to 150,000 clones, roughly 80% of which appear only once. The chain uses TRBV24-1 and TRBJ2-2; possibly TRBD1 for D (6 bases). The sequence derives from a human donor in a cohort sampled during active COVID-19. Material for sequencing was peripheral blood. For the CDR3, the DNA is TGTGCCACCATGGCAGGGGTTGTCACCGGGGAGCTGTTTTTT. Residues: CATMAGVVTGELFF.